Each of the 31 T cell receptor beta chains below was sequenced from the same sample in a study of tumor-infiltrating lymphocytes in localized non-small cell lung cancer. Profiling relied on immunoSEQ multiplex PCR, and the TCRdb table lists in-frame clones only, not all of them. Of about 16,000 clones in the sample, around 85% are singletons; the top ten hold about 6.4%. The sample was lung tumor tissue. The receptors originated from a human donor with non-small cell lung cancer.

The rearrangement uses TRBV6-1 and TRBJ2-2; D is ambiguous. The length of the CDR3 is 12 residues. The germline V gene has CDR1 MNHNS and CDR2 SASEGT. V lost 6 bases to trimming and J lost 5 bases, with 7 bases between them. The CDR3 nucleotides read TGTGCCAGCAGCGTAATAACCGGGGAGCTGTTTTTT. This codes for CASSVITGELFF.

The J gene is TRBJ1-1, the V gene TRBV28, with D maybe TRBD1 (5 bases). The V end lost 6 bases, the J end lost 7 bases, and 15 bases lay between the germline ends. CDR1 and CDR2 from the germline V gene are MDHEN and SYDVKM. This CDR3 is 13 amino acids long. CDR3 protein: CASSRARGFEAFF. CDR3 coding DNA: TGTGCCAGCAGCCGCGCCCGGGGCTTTGAAGCTTTCTTT.

The J gene is TRBJ2-3, the V gene TRBV5-4; TRBD1 or TRBD2 may be the D gene (5 bases each). Germline V gene sequence: CDR1 SGHNT, CDR2 YYREEE (reference sequence). Trimming removed 2 bases from V and 7 bases from J, with 17 bases in between. The CDR3 loop spans 15 amino acids. The chain's CDR3 is CASSFYRDPFNTQYF. The CDR3 nucleotides are TGTGCCAGCAGCTTTTATCGGGACCCCTTTAATACGCAGTATTTT.

This clone has only one observation. The rearrangement links TRBV19 to TRBJ2-1; D ambiguous. The CDR3 has 15 residues. V dropped 1 base and J dropped 3 bases, with 10 bases sitting between them. Per the germline V gene, CDR1 is LNHDA and CDR2 is SQIVND (reference sequence). The chain's CDR3 is CASSIGQALYNEQFF. In nucleotides, the CDR3 is TGTGCCAGTAGTATAGGGCAGGCCCTCTACAATGAGCAGTTCTTC.

This clone came up once. This chain links TRBV29-1 with TRBJ1-5; 7 positions match TRBD1. The CDR3 contains 12 residues. J gave up 5 bases and V 4 bases, and 2 bases lay outside the gene matches. Germline CDR1 and CDR2: SQVTM and ANQGSEA. The CDR3 region is CSVGQGDQPQHF. The CDR3 nucleotides read TGCAGCGTTGGACAGGGCGATCAGCCCCAGCATTTT.

The V gene is TRBV18, the J gene TRBJ2-1; no reliable D call. The germline V gene encodes CDR1 KGHSH and CDR2 LQKENI. V was cut by 2 bases and J by 2 bases, with 7 bases left in between. The CDR3 covers 14 residues. The CDR3 nucleotides are TGTGCCAGCTCACCATTGGCAGCCTACAATGAGCAGTTCTTC. Protein product: CASSPLAAYNEQFF.

This rearrangement joins TRBV30 to TRBJ2-1, with D possibly being TRBD1 (6 bases). The CDR3 extends over 12 amino acids. The V gene lost 0 bases and the J gene lost 8 bases, with 8 bases spanning the gap. Germline CDR1 and CDR2: GTSNPN and SVGIG (reference sequence). The CDR3 protein is CAWSVQGYEQFF. The CDR3 coding sequence is TGTGCCTGGAGTGTACAGGGTTATGAGCAGTTCTTC.

The chain recombines TRBV9 with TRBJ2-5; D is uncertain. V was cut by 3 bases and J by 0 bases, with 9 bases left in between. CDR1 and CDR2 (germline): SGDLS, YYNGEE. This CDR3 is 14 amino acids long. CDR3 DNA: TGTGCCAGCAGCGCCGGCTTGAACCAAGAGACCCAGTACTTC. Residues: CASSAGLNQETQYF. Supplemented by reference TRBV9 and TRBJ2-5, the full variable domain reads DSGVTQTPKHLITATGQRVTLRCSPRSGDLSVYWYQQSLDQGLQFLIQYYNGEERAKGNILERFSAQQFPDLHSELNLSSLELGDSALYFCASSAGLNQETQYFGPGTRLLVL.

The chain joins TRBV7-2 to TRBJ1-5; D is unresolved. CDR1 is SGHTA, CDR2 FQGNSA, per germline. Trimming removed 2 bases at V and 3 bases at J, with 11 bases between. The CDR3 has 15 residues. This CDR3 is CASSLSPGLNQPQHF. Written as DNA, the CDR3 is TGTGCCAGCAGCTTAAGTCCAGGCCTCAATCAGCCCCAGCATTTT.

The chain joins TRBV30 to TRBJ1-4, with D possibly matching TRBD1 (5 bases). The CDR3 loop spans 13 amino acids. Looked up from germline, CDR1 is GTSNPN and CDR2 is SVGIG (reference sequence). With 0 bases removed from V and 7 bases from J, the gap between germline ends came to 9 bases. The CDR3 coding sequence is TGTGCCTGGAGTGTCCAGAGGGGTGAAAAACTGTTTTTT. Its protein is CAWSVQRGEKLFF.

A few counts support this clone. Additional DNA sequences in this sample encode the identical CDR3. V is TRBV4-1 and J is TRBJ2-2; perhaps TRBD2 as D (5 bases). V was shortened by 3 bases and J by 6 bases, with 5 bases between the two germline ends. This CDR3 has 12 residues. CDR1 and CDR2 (germline): MGHRA, YSYEKL. The CDR3 bases are TGCGCCAGCAGCCAGGAGGCCGGGGAGCTGTTTTTT. Residues: CASSQEAGELFF.

The chain carries TRBV19 and TRBJ2-7; D not certain. Germline lookup yields CDR1 LNHDA and CDR2 SQIVND (reference sequence). The V gene lost 6 bases and the J gene lost 2 bases, with 11 bases spanning the gap. There are 13 residues in the CDR3. CDR3 sequence: CASSPRSAYEQYF. The CDR3 region has the DNA TGTGCCAGTAGCCCCCGGAGTGCCTACGAGCAGTACTTC.

The chain links TRBV6-5 to TRBJ2-1; TRBD2 might be the D (6 bases). The CDR3 contains 14 residues. V gave up 2 bases and J gave up 9 bases, with 14 bases separating them. In germline, CDR1 is MNHEY, CDR2 SVGAGI. The CDR3 nucleotides read TGTGCCAGCAGTTACGCGGGGCCGCGGAGTGAGCAGTTCTTC. Protein product: CASSYAGPRSEQFF.

This rearrangement joins TRBV28 to TRBJ1-2; unclear D gene. The germline V and J ends were trimmed by 2 bases and 8 bases, with 15 bases remaining between them. Germline CDR1 is MDHEN and CDR2 is SYDVKM. The CDR3 sequence is 14 residues long. The CDR3 is CASSLVPGPWGYTF. The CDR3 DNA sequence: TGTGCCAGCAGTTTAGTCCCAGGCCCTTGGGGCTACACCTTC.

V gene TRBV19 combines with J gene TRBJ2-2; D remains ambiguous. The CDR3 is 22 residues long. CDR1 is LNHDA, CDR2 SQIVND, per germline (reference sequence). Trimming shortened V by 7 bases and J by 4 bases, and 37 bases separated the two germline ends. CDR3 DNA sequence: TGTGCCAGTATATCCCAAGAATCCACGGACGTTTTTAAGGGTTCGGGCACCGGGGAGCTGTTTTTT. Translated: CASISQESTDVFKGSGTGELFF.

This clone appeared a single time. V is TRBV7-3 and J is TRBJ2-5, with TRBD1 identical over 7 bases. Germline V lookup: CDR1 SGHTA, CDR2 FQGTGA. Trimming at V came to 5 bases and at J to 4 bases, leaving 7 bases not matched to a gene. This CDR3 has 14 residues. This chain's CDR3 is CASSPTGNGETQYF. Written as DNA, the CDR3 is TGTGCCAGCAGCCCGACAGGGAACGGAGAGACCCAGTACTTC.

V is TRBV19 and J is TRBJ1-1; no reliable D call. The germline V gene encodes CDR1 LNHDA and CDR2 SQIVND (reference sequence). The CDR3 runs 11 residues. V lost 4 bases, J lost 8 bases, and 8 bases lay in between. CDR3 sequence (DNA): TGTGCCAGTAGTAGGGCGGTAGAAGCTTTCTTT. This codes for CASSRAVEAFF.

The CDR3: CASSPGAGGRRGYGYTF. CDR3 nucleotide sequence: TGCGCCAGCAGCCCCGGGGCAGGGGGCCGGAGAGGCTATGGCTACACCTTC. The chain is built from TRBV4-1 and TRBJ1-2; 8 bases align to TRBD1. Germline loops: CDR1 MGHRA, CDR2 YSYEKL. J was trimmed by 4 bases and V by 4 bases; bases with no gene match: 14. The CDR3 runs to 17 residues.

The chain uses TRBV27 and TRBJ2-1; D could derive from TRBD1 or TRBD2 (5 bases each). The CDR3 contains 14 residues. Between the trimmed V and J ends, which lost 8 bases and 2 bases, there was a span of 13 bases. The germline CDR1 and CDR2 sequences are MNHEY and SMNVEV (reference sequence). The DNA for the CDR3 is TGTGCCAGCGCCGGGACGAAGGCCTACAATGAGCAGTTCTTC. Protein sequence: CASAGTKAYNEQFF.

The genes are TRBV7-2 and TRBJ2-3; D is ambiguous. Between the trimmed V and J ends, which lost 2 bases and 9 bases, there was a span of 9 bases. The CDR3 runs 12 residues. CDR1 is SGHTA and CDR2 is FQGNSA in the germline V gene. The CDR3 DNA is TGTGCCAGCAGCTTACCGAGAGGAACGCAGTATTTT. Translating it yields CASSLPRGTQYF. The variable domain in full, with the rest retrieved from reference TRBV7-2 and TRBJ2-3, is GAGVSQSPSNKVTEKGKDVELRCDPISGHTALYWYRQSLGQGLEFLIYFQGNSAPDKSGLPSDRFSAERTGGSVSTLTIQRTQQEDSAVYLCASSLPRGTQYFGPGTRLTVL.

V gene TRBV30 combines with J gene TRBJ2-1; a weak D match, TRBD1 (6 bases). The germline V and J ends were trimmed by 0 bases and 10 bases, with 13 bases remaining between them. Germline assignment: CDR1 GTSNPN and CDR2 SVGIG (reference sequence). The CDR3 covers 13 residues. This chain's CDR3 is CAWSVEGGVEQFF. As DNA, the CDR3 is TGTGCCTGGAGTGTCGAAGGGGGAGTAGAGCAGTTCTTC. Combining the CDR3 with reference TRBV30 and TRBJ2-1 gives the whole variable domain SQTIHQWPATLVQPVGSPLSLECTVEGTSNPNLYWYRQAAGRGLQLLFYSVGIGQISSEVPQNLSASRPQDRQFILSSKKLLLSDSGFYLCAWSVEGGVEQFFGPGTRLTVL.

The chain employs TRBV5-1 and TRBJ2-5; a possible D gene is TRBD2 (6 bases). Per the germline V gene, CDR1 is SGHRS and CDR2 is YFSETQ. CDR3 length: 15 residues. Trimming stripped 7 bases from V and 1 base from J, with 17 bases between. The CDR3 spells CASRAVMGGQETQYF. CDR3 coding DNA: TGCGCCAGCCGTGCTGTAATGGGGGGCCAAGAGACCCAGTACTTC.

This chain connects TRBV6-5 to TRBJ1-6, with 8 bases aligning to TRBD1. Per germline, CDR1 MNHEY and CDR2 SVGAGI. V trimming: 0 bases; J trimming: 7 bases; junction bases outside the gene matches: 5. The CDR3 totals 16 residues. The CDR3: CASSYSRTGRNSPLHF. CDR3 in DNA: TGTGCCAGCAGTTACTCGAGGACAGGGAGGAATTCACCCCTCCACTTT.

The V gene is TRBV18, the J gene TRBJ1-1, with TRBD1 matching 8 bases. The CDR3 runs 14 residues. Germline loops: CDR1 KGHSH, CDR2 LQKENI. The junction had 8 bases not matched to a gene; V was cut back by 6 bases and J by 5 bases. The CDR3 loop reads CASSLDRGGTEAFF. The CDR3, as DNA: TGTGCCAGCTCCCTCGACAGGGGTGGGACTGAAGCTTTCTTT.

This chain links TRBV25-1 with TRBJ2-1; 7 bases align to TRBD1. This CDR3 has 16 residues. Germline assignment: CDR1 MGHDK and CDR2 SYGVNS. V gave up 2 bases and J gave up 8 bases; unmatched junction bases: 12. CDR3 in amino acids: CASSEDRGRFRYEQFF. The CDR3 coding sequence is TGTGCCAGCAGTGAAGATAGGGGGCGGTTTCGGTATGAGCAGTTCTTC. The variable domain in full, completed from reference TRBV25-1 and TRBJ2-1, reads EADIYQTPRYLVIGTGKKITLECSQTMGHDKMYWYQQDPGMELHLIHYSYGVNSTEKGDLSSESTVSRIRTEHFPLTLESARPSHTSQYLCASSEDRGRFRYEQFFGPGTRLTVL.

The CDR3 DNA follows: TGTGCCTGGAGTGTAGACAGGGGGCATGGCTACACCTTC. Translated: CAWSVDRGHGYTF. The rearrangement links TRBV30 to TRBJ1-2; TRBD1 matches 10 bases. With 0 bases clipped from V and 6 bases from J, the junction kept 1 base outside the gene matches. In germline, CDR1 is GTSNPN, CDR2 SVGIG (reference sequence). The CDR3 has 13 residues. The full variable domain, rest sourced from reference TRBV30 and TRBJ1-2, is SQTIHQWPATLVQPVGSPLSLECTVEGTSNPNLYWYRQAAGRGLQLLFYSVGIGQISSEVPQNLSASRPQDRQFILSSKKLLLSDSGFYLCAWSVDRGHGYTFGSGTRLTVV.

The chain uses TRBV6-5 and TRBJ1-2, with D possibly TRBD1 on 6 matching bases. V lost 6 bases, J lost 5 bases, and 19 bases lay in between. Per the germline V gene, CDR1 is MNHEY and CDR2 is SVGAGI. This CDR3 contains 15 residues. The CDR3 region has the DNA TGTGCCAGCAGCCTGATTACGGACAGCCCTTATGGCTACACCTTC. This gives the protein CASSLITDSPYGYTF.

Here the CDR3 reads CASSLIPDYTDTQYF. The CDR3 DNA reads as TGTGCCAGCAGCTTAATTCCTGACTACACAGATACGCAGTATTTT. This chain links TRBV11-2 with TRBJ2-3, with D maybe TRBD2 (5 bases). V gave up 2 bases and J gave up 2 bases, with 11 bases separating them. CDR1 is SGHAT and CDR2 is FQNNGV in the germline V gene. The CDR3 spans 15 residues. Using reference TRBV11-2 and TRBJ2-3 for the parts outside the CDR3, the full variable domain is EAGVAQSPRYKIIEKRQSVAFWCNPISGHATLYWYQQILGQGPKLLIQFQNNGVVDDSQLPKDRFSAERLKGVDSTLKIQPAKLEDSAVYLCASSLIPDYTDTQYFGPGTRLTVL.

The rearrangement links TRBV6-1 to TRBJ2-3, with 7 positions matching TRBD2. The CDR3 spans 15 residues. V lost 10 bases to trimming and J lost 3 bases; unmatched junction nucleotides: 13. CDR1 MNHNS and CDR2 SASEGT come from the germline V gene. The CDR3 sequence: CATTQGGRDTDTQYF. Here the CDR3 DNA reads TGTGCCACCACTCAGGGAGGGAGAGATACAGATACGCAGTATTTT.

The rearrangement joins TRBV9 to TRBJ2-3, with TRBD2 matching over 11 bases. Germline lookup yields CDR1 SGDLS and CDR2 YYNGEE. Trimming cost V 3 bases and J 4 bases; bases outside gene matches: 7. This CDR3 is 16 amino acids long. CDR3 region: CASSAKPGLAADTQYF. CDR3 in DNA: TGTGCCAGCAGCGCAAAGCCGGGACTAGCGGCAGATACGCAGTATTTT.

The J gene is TRBJ2-7, the V gene TRBV10-3, with TRBD1 identical over 8 bases. Germline CDR1 reads ENHRY; CDR2 reads SYGVKD. V lost 0 bases and J lost 12; bases outside the gene matches: 4. The CDR3 extends over 12 amino acids. The CDR3 DNA follows: TGTGCCATCAGTGAGTCGGGGACAGGACCGTACTTC. It specifies CAISESGTGPYF.